This T cell receptor beta chain was captured in a study of T cells after yellow fever vaccination. Study-wide results and caveats: Abundant bulk-population clonotypes could contaminate the FACS-sorted repertoires. Post-booster repertoires again held most primary-vaccination clones (just under 97% CD4, roughly 88% CD8).

This clonotype appeared many times. Its specificity is not known. Template switching with 5'RACE generated the TCR cDNA and added a universal primer site and UMIs. MiXCR was run by TCRdb on the 5' RACE reads, yielding one entry per CDR3 protein. The profile covers some 150,000 distinct CDR3 sequences, with just over 6.5% appearing a single time and under 0.7% taken by the ten largest. Looked up from germline, CDR1 is SGHRS and CDR2 is YFSETQ. Trimming took 4 bases from V and 4 from J; bases not matched to a gene: 7. CDR3 length: 15 amino acids. The sequences come from CD4+ T cells sorted from PBMCs, collected 10 days after the yellow fever booster vaccination. This sequence joins TRBV5-1 and TRBJ2-3; 9 bases are shared with TRBD1. The TCR was taken from a man younger than 45 who received the YFV17D yellow fever vaccine. In DNA, the CDR3 is TGCGCCAGCAGCCTGGATGGACAGGGGTCAGATACGCAGTATTTT. This sequence encodes CASSLDGQGSDTQYF.